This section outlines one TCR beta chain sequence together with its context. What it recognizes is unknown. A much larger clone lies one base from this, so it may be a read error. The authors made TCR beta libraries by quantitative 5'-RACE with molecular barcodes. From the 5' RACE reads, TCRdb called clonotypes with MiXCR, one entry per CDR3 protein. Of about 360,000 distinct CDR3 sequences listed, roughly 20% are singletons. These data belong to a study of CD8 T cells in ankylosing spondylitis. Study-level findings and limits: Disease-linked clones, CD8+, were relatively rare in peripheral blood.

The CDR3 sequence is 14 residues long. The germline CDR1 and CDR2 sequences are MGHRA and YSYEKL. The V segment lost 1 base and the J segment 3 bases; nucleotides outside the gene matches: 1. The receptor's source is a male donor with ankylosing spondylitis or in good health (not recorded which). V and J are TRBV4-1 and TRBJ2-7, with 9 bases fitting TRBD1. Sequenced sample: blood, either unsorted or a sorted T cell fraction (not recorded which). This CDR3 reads CASSQGQGVYEQYF. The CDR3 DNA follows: TGCGCCAGCAGCCAAGGACAGGGGGTCTACGAGCAGTACTTC.